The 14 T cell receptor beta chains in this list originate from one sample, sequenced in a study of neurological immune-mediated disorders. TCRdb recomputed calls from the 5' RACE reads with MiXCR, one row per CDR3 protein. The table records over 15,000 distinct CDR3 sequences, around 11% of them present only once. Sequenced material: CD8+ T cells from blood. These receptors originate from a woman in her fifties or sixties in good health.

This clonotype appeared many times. CDR3 in DNA: TGTGCCAGTAGTATAGATCTTAGGGATATGAACACTGAAGCTTTCTTT. Amino acid sequence: CASSIDLRDMNTEAFF. This chain links TRBV19 with TRBJ1-1; the D is unclear. The CDR3 totals 16 residues. V was shortened by 0 bases and J by 0 bases, with 11 bases between the two germline ends. Germline loops: CDR1 LNHDA, CDR2 SQIVND (reference sequence).

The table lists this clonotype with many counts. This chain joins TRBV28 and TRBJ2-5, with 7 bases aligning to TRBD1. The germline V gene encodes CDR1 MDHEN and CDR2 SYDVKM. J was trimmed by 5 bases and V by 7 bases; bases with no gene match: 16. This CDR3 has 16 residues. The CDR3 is CASTTGAGISLETQYF. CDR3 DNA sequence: TGTGCCAGCACCACAGGGGCCGGTATTAGTTTGGAGACCCAGTACTTC.

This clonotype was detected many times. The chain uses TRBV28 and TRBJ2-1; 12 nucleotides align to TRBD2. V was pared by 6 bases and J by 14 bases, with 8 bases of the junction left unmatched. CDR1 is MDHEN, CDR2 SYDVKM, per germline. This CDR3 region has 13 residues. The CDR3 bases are TGTGCCAGCAGCCCTTCCCCTAGCGGGGGGGAGTTCTTC. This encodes CASSPSPSGGEFF.

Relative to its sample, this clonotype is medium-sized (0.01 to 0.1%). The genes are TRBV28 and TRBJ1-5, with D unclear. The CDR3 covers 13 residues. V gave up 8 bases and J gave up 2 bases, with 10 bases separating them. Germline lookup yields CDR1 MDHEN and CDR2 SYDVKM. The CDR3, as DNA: TGTGCCAGCTGGGGAATTGGCAATCAGCCCCAGCATTTT. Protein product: CASWGIGNQPQHF.

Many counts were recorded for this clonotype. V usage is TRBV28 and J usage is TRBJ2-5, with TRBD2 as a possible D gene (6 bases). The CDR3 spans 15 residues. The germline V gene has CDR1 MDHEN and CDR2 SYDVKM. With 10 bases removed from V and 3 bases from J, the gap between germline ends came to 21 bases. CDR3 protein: CATCPLAEPKETQYF. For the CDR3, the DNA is TGTGCCACTTGCCCATTAGCGGAACCGAAAGAGACCCAGTACTTC.

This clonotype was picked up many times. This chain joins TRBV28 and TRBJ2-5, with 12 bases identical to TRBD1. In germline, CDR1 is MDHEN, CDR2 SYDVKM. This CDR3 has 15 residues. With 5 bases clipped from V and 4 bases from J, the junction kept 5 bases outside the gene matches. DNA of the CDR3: TGTGCCAGCAGTAAGGGACAGGGGGCGCGAGAGACCCAGTACTTC. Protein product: CASSKGQGARETQYF.

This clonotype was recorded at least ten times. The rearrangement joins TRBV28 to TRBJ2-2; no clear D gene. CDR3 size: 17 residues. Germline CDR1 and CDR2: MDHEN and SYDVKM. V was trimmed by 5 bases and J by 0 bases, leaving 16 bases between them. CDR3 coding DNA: TGTGCCAGCAGTCAGACAAAATTGGCCACGAACACCGGGGAGCTGTTTTTT. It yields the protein CASSQTKLATNTGELFF.

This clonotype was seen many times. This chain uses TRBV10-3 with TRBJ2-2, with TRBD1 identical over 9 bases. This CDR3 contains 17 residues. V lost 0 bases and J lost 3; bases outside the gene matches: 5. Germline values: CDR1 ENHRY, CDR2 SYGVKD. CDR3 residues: CAISESGTGKYTGELFF. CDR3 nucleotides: TGTGCCATCAGTGAGTCGGGGACAGGGAAATACACCGGGGAGCTGTTTTTT.

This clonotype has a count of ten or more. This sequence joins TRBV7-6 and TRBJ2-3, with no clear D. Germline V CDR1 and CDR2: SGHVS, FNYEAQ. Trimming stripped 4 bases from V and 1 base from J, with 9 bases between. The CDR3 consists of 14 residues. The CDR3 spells CASSSTSGTDTQYF. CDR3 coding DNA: TGTGCCAGCAGCTCTACGTCGGGCACAGATACGCAGTATTTT.

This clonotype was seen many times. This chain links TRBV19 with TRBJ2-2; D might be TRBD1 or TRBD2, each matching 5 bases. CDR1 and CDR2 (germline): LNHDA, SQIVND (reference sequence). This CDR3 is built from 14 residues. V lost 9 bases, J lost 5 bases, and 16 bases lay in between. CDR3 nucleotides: TGTGCCAGCGCAGGGACGGACCTGACCGGGGAGCTGTTTTTT. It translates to CASAGTDLTGELFF.

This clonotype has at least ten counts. CDR3 in amino acids: CASSPDRRPPQHF. The CDR3 nucleotides are TGTGCCAGCAGCCCGGACAGGCGCCCCCCCCAGCATTTT. The chain employs TRBV6-6 and TRBJ1-5; 7 bases are shared with TRBD1. The CDR3 spans 13 residues. Germline lookup yields CDR1 MNHNY and CDR2 SVGAGI (reference sequence). With V trimmed by 6 bases and J by 10 bases, 9 bases remained unmatched.

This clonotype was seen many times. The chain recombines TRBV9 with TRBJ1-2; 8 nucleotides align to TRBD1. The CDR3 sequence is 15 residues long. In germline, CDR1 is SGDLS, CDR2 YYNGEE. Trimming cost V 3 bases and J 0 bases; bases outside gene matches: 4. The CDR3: CASSGTGGSNYGYTF. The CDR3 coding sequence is TGTGCCAGCAGCGGAACAGGGGGATCTAACTATGGCTACACCTTC.

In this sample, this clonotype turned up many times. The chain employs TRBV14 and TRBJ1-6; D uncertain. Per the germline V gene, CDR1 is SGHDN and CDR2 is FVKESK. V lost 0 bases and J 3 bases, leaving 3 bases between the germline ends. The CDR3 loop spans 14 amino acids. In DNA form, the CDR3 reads TGTGCCAGCAGCCAAGAAGACTATAATTCACCCCTCCACTTT. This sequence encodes CASSQEDYNSPLHF. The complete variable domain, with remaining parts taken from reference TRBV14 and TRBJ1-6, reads EAGVTQFPSHSVIEKGQTVTLRCDPISGHDNLYWYRRVMGKEIKFLLHFVKESKQDESGMPNNRFLAERTGGTYSTLKVQPAELEDSGVYFCASSQEDYNSPLHFGNGTRLTVT.

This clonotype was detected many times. Here the CDR3 reads CASSVGQNTGELFF. The CDR3 bases are TGTGCCAGCAGCGTAGGACAGAACACCGGGGAGCTGTTTTTT. The gene calls are TRBV9 and TRBJ2-2; D is unclear. V was clipped by 0 bases and J by 1 base, with 4 bases between them. CDR1 and CDR2 from the germline V gene are SGDLS and YYNGEE. The CDR3 has 14 residues.